Listed here are 23 T cell receptor beta chains from one sample, sequenced in a study of T cells in women clearing cervical HPV infection. Generated by immunoSEQ multiplex PCR, the TCRdb table keeps only in-frame clones and is missing some. Across 20,000 to 25,000 clones, the top ten clones capture approximately 6% of the sample. The sample consisted of blood buffy coat. Every receptor here comes from a woman aged 18-70 years with a cervical HPV16 infection that either progressed to CIN3+ or cleared (not recorded which).

Regarding this clone: The CDR3 end is not reached by the read, which stops 3 residues before it; the germline J gene fills it in. This rearrangement joins TRBV5-8 to TRBJ1-1; 9 nucleotides agree with TRBD1. The germline V gene has CDR1 SGHTS and CDR2 YDEGEE. The CDR3 extends over 14 amino acids. V was clipped by 4 bases and J by 3 bases; unmatched bases: 4. This chain's CDR3 is CASSKGQGDTEAFF. CDR3 DNA (partial): TGTGCCAGCAGCAAGGGACAGGGTGACACTGAA.

CDR3: CASSQQRGDYNEQFF. Partial CDR3 DNA: TGTGCCAGCAGCCAACAAAGGGGCGACTACAATGAG. The rearrangement joins TRBV3-1 (or the pseudogene TRBV3-2) to TRBJ2-1, with D perhaps TRBD1 (5 bases). The missing CDR3 end, 3 residues past where the read stops, is filled in from the germline J gene. The CDR3 has 15 residues. Trimming cost V 2 bases and J 3 bases, with 11 bases left between them. Looked up from germline, CDR1 is LGHDT and CDR2 is YNNKEL (reference sequence).

Comment on this clone: The sequence runs out 3 residues before the end of the CDR3; the remainder is reconstructed from the germline J gene. This chain uses TRBV19 with TRBJ2-1; 7 bases match TRBD2. After removal of 7 bases from V and 3 bases from J, the junction contained 6 bases not matched to a gene. CDR1 and CDR2 (germline): LNHDA, SQIVND (reference sequence). CDR3 length: 14 residues. CDR3 in amino acids: CASKRGLNYNEQFF. The CDR3 DNA, read in part, is TGTGCCAGTAAAAGGGGACTAAACTACAATGAG.

On this clone: The CDR3 extends 3 residues past the end of the read, so its final part is completed from the germline J gene. The chain employs TRBV4-1 and TRBJ2-5; TRBD2 matches 10 bases. The CDR3 runs to 15 residues. V lost 4 bases to trimming and J lost 5 bases; unmatched junction nucleotides: 7. Germline values: CDR1 MGHRA, CDR2 YSYEKL. The CDR3 sequence: CASSRRLAGEETQYF. The CDR3 bases that were read are TGCGCCAGCAGCCGCCGCCTAGCGGGAGAGGAGACC.

To note about this clone: The read ends 3 residues shy of where the CDR3 ends; the end is completed using the germline J gene. The chain joins TRBV10-3 to TRBJ1-1, with TRBD1 matching over 7 bases. CDR1 ENHRY and CDR2 SYGVKD come from the germline V gene. J gave up 1 base and V 10 bases, and 6 bases lay outside the gene matches. The CDR3 contains 13 residues. CDR3 in amino acids: CATRDSGNTEAFF. The covered CDR3 bases are TGTGCCACCCGGGACAGTGGGAACACTGAA.

As concerns this clone: The read falls 3 residues short of the CDR3 end, and the missing part is taken from the germline J gene. The chain has TRBV7-6 and TRBJ1-4, with no clear D. The V gene's germline CDR1 is SGHVS and CDR2 FNYEAQ. The CDR3 is 14 amino acids. V was shortened by 4 bases and J by 4 bases, with 10 bases between the two germline ends. CDR3 loop: CASSSQQINEKLFF. CDR3 DNA, as far as it was read: TGTGCCAGCAGCTCACAACAGATTAATGAAAAA. The whole variable domain, filled in from reference TRBV7-6 and TRBJ1-4, reads GAGVSQSPRYKVTKRGQDVALRCDPISGHVSLYWYRQALGQGPEFLTYFNYEAQQDKSGLPNDRFSAERPEGSISTLTIQRTEQRDSAMYRCASSSQQINEKLFFGSGTQLSVL.

Concerning this clone: The CDR3 is cut off 3 residues early in the read; its end comes from the germline J gene. The chain combines TRBV5-1 with TRBJ1-4, with 7 bases that match TRBD1. V trimming: 2 bases; J trimming: 5 bases; junction bases outside the gene matches: 6. The CDR3 has 15 amino acids. Germline CDR1 SGHRS, CDR2 YFSETQ. Incomplete CDR3 DNA: TGCGCCAGCAGCTTTACCGGGACAGCGAATGAAAAA. It yields the protein CASSFTGTANEK. The CDR3 in full is CASSFTGTANEKLFF.

With regard to this clone: The read comes to an end 3 residues before the CDR3 does, leaving the germline J gene to fill in the end. The chain couples TRBV5-6 to TRBJ1-2; TRBD1 matches 8 bases. The CDR3 runs 14 residues. J was trimmed by 4 bases and V by 4 bases; bases with no gene match: 6. The V gene's germline CDR1 is SGHDT and CDR2 YYEEEE. The CDR3 bases that were read are TGTGCCAGCAGCGGGACAGGAGCCCTCTATGGC. Its translation is CASSGTGALYG. In full, the CDR3 reads CASSGTGALYGYTF.

A note on this clone: A junction boundary mismatches the germline segment, possibly from a read error. The CDR3 end falls 3 residues outside the read, so it is completed with the germline J gene. Other DNA sequences in this specimen translate into the identical CDR3. The rearrangement uses TRBV14 and TRBJ1-3, with TRBD1 matching over 8 bases. The length of the CDR3 is 18 residues. The germline V gene has CDR1 SGHDN and CDR2 FVKESK. CDR3 loop: CASSQDYWVRGTGNTIYF. CDR3 DNA (partial): TGTGCCAGCAGCCAAGATTATTGGGTAAGGGGGACAGGAAACACG.

The CDR3 bases that were read are TGTGCCAGCAGCTTAAGACAAAATTCCTACGAG. This translates into CASSLRQNSYE. The CDR3 as a whole reads CASSLRQNSYEQYF. This chain joins TRBV7-9 and TRBJ2-7; unclear D gene. The CDR3 is cut off 3 residues early in the read; its end comes from the germline J gene. CDR1 SEHNR and CDR2 FQNEAQ come from the germline V gene (reference sequence). CDR3 length: 14 residues. V was clipped by 2 bases and J by 1 base, with 9 bases between them.

In the case of this clone: Coverage ceases 3 residues before the CDR3 finishes, and the germline J gene fills in the end. The chain links TRBV18 to TRBJ2-4, with 8 positions matching TRBD1. The germline CDR1 and CDR2 sequences are KGHSH and LQKENI. This CDR3 comprises 13 residues. CDR3 sequence reads: CASSLTGDGGQYF. The DNA read from the CDR3 is TGTGCCAGCTCACTGACAGGGGATGGAGGT.

Note on this clone: The sequenced fragment ends 3 residues before the CDR3 boundary, so the rest is inferred from the germline J gene. The genes are TRBV18 and TRBJ2-1; D not resolved. Trimming pared 3 bases from V and 2 bases from J, leaving 17 bases between. The CDR3 is made up of 17 amino acids. Germline CDR1 and CDR2: KGHSH and LQKENI. The sequenced CDR3 bases are TGTGCCAGCTCACCTCGGTTCGCGCAGGAAGCCTACAATGAG. This encodes CASSPRFAQEAYNE. The whole CDR3 protein is CASSPRFAQEAYNEQFF.

In the case of this clone: The missing CDR3 end, 3 residues past where the read stops, is filled in from the germline J gene. J is TRBJ2-5 and V is TRBV4-1, with D possibly matching TRBD2 (6 bases). The CDR3 loop spans 16 amino acids. Germline V gene data show CDR1 as MGHRA and CDR2 as YSYEKL. With 3 bases removed from V and 4 bases from J, the gap between germline ends came to 18 bases. This CDR3 is CASSHLAMTSGETQYF. The covered CDR3 bases are TGCGCCAGCAGCCACCTCGCAATGACTAGTGGAGAGACC.

On this clone itself: The read comes to an end 3 residues before the CDR3 does, leaving the germline J gene to fill in the end. The chain recombines TRBV18 with TRBJ2-1; 15 nucleotides match TRBD2. From germline, CDR1 is KGHSH and CDR2 LQKENI. With V trimmed by 4 bases and J by 4 bases, 5 bases remained unmatched. The CDR3 covers 17 residues. Incomplete CDR3 DNA: TGTGCCAGCTCACTCTTTGGGACTAGCGGGAGGTACAATGAG. Amino acid sequence: CASSLFGTSGRYNE. The entire CDR3 sequence reads CASSLFGTSGRYNEQFF.

In regard to this clone: The read gets to within 3 residues of the CDR3 end, and the germline J gene fills in the rest. The chain recombines TRBV20-1 with TRBJ1-2, with 7 bases that match TRBD1. After removal of 6 bases from V and 0 bases from J, the junction contained 13 bases not matched to a gene. This CDR3 is 16 amino acids long. Per the germline V gene, CDR1 is DFQATT and CDR2 is SNEGSKA (reference sequence). CDR3 sequence: CSALTGASTSNYGYTF. CDR3 DNA, as far as it was read: TGCAGTGCCCTCACAGGGGCCTCCACCTCTAACTATGGC.

The CDR3 bases that were read are TGTGCCAGCAGCTTTGGGGGGACAGGGGGCTACAATGAG. Translation: CASSFGGTGGYNE. The CDR3 in its entirety is CASSFGGTGGYNEQFF. The chain carries TRBV13 and TRBJ2-1, with TRBD1 identical over 11 bases. The read terminates 3 residues before the CDR3 end, so the remaining end is supplied by the germline J gene. The CDR3 consists of 16 residues. Germline V gives CDR1 PRHDT, CDR2 FYEKMQ (reference sequence). The trim removed 3 bases at V and 3 bases at J, leaving 4 bases unmatched.

CDR3 amino acids: CASSIGTSGRRNEQFF. CDR3 bases read: TGTGCCAGTAGTATAGGGACTAGCGGGAGGAGGAATGAG. The rearrangement joins TRBV19 to TRBJ2-1, with 14 bases that match TRBD2. The sequenced fragment ends 3 residues before the CDR3 boundary, so the rest is inferred from the germline J gene. The CDR3 has 16 amino acids. With 1 base clipped from V and 7 bases from J, the junction kept 3 bases outside the gene matches. Germline V gene data show CDR1 as LNHDA and CDR2 as SQIVND (reference sequence). Using reference TRBV19 and TRBJ2-1 for the parts outside the CDR3, the full variable domain is DGGITQSPKYLFRKEGQNVTLSCEQNLNHDAMYWYRQDPGQGLRLIYYSQIVNDFQKGDIAEGYSVSREKKESFPLTVTSAQKNPTAFYLCASSIGTSGRRNEQFFGPGTRLTVL.

Note on this clone: The CDR3 extends 3 residues past the end of the read, so its final part is completed from the germline J gene. J is TRBJ2-7 and V is TRBV20-1; the D is unclear. CDR3 length equals 13 residues. Trimming stripped 6 bases from V and 5 bases from J, with 17 bases between. Germline CDR1 and CDR2: DFQATT and SNEGSKA (reference sequence). This chain's CDR3 is CSATGLNFHEQYF. Incomplete CDR3 DNA: TGCAGTGCCACGGGTCTGAATTTCCACGAG.

In regard to this clone: The read terminates 3 residues before the CDR3 end, so the remaining end is supplied by the germline J gene. The chain couples TRBV14 to TRBJ2-1; 8 bases are shared with TRBD2. This CDR3 is built from 14 residues. The germline V gene has CDR1 SGHDN and CDR2 FVKESK. V was clipped by 4 bases and J by 5 bases; unmatched bases: 4. CDR3 amino acids: CASSPKREHNEQFF. CDR3 DNA, as far as it was read: TGTGCCAGCAGCCCCAAGCGGGAGCACAATGAG. The entire variable domain, with the rest obtained from reference TRBV14 and TRBJ2-1, is as follows: EAGVTQFPSHSVIEKGQTVTLRCDPISGHDNLYWYRRVMGKEIKFLLHFVKESKQDESGMPNNRFLAERTGGTYSTLKVQPAELEDSGVYFCASSPKREHNEQFFGPGTRLTVL.

About this clone: The CDR3 end lies 3 residues beyond the end of the read and is filled in from the germline J gene. The rearrangement links TRBV29-1 to TRBJ2-5, with unresolved D. This CDR3 is 11 amino acids long. Germline CDR1 is SQVTM and CDR2 is ANQGSEA. Trimming removed 7 bases at V and 0 bases at J, with 6 bases between. CDR3 region: CSGLYQETQYF. CDR3 DNA (partial): TGCAGCGGTCTGTACCAAGAGACC.

Concerning this clone itself: The CDR3 end is not reached by the read, which stops 3 residues before it; the germline J gene fills it in. This chain connects TRBV6-2 or TRBV6-3 to TRBJ2-7; tentatively, D is TRBD1 (5 bases). The CDR3 extends over 12 amino acids. From germline, CDR1 is MNHEY and CDR2 SVGEGT. The V end was cut by 4 bases, the J end by 6 bases, with 10 bases between. CDR3 DNA (partial): TGTGCCAGCAGTTTGATAAGGGGCGAG. It specifies CASSLIRGE. The full CDR3 reads CASSLIRGEQYF.

Remarks on this clone: The CDR3 end lies 3 residues beyond the end of the read and is filled in from the germline J gene. The rearrangement uses TRBV20-1 and TRBJ2-1; TRBD2 agrees at 10 bases. The CDR3 covers 14 residues. Germline CDR1 reads DFQATT; CDR2 reads SNEGSKA (reference sequence). V was clipped by 5 bases and J by 5 bases; unmatched bases: 6. The CDR3 bases that were read are TGCAGTGCTGTAGCGGGAGGCGCAAACAATGAG. It is translated as CSAVAGGANNE. The full CDR3 is CSAVAGGANNEQFF.

Concerning this clone itself: The read ends 3 residues early relative to the CDR3; the germline J gene fills the gap. The genes are TRBV20-1 and TRBJ2-7, with 10 bases aligning to TRBD2. In germline, CDR1 is DFQATT, CDR2 SNEGSKA (reference sequence). The V and J ends lost 0 bases and 6 bases, in that order; junction bases with no gene match: 5. The CDR3 extends over 14 amino acids. The CDR3 region is CSAREAGGPGEQYF. The covered CDR3 bases are TGCAGTGCTAGAGAAGCGGGAGGGCCTGGCGAG.